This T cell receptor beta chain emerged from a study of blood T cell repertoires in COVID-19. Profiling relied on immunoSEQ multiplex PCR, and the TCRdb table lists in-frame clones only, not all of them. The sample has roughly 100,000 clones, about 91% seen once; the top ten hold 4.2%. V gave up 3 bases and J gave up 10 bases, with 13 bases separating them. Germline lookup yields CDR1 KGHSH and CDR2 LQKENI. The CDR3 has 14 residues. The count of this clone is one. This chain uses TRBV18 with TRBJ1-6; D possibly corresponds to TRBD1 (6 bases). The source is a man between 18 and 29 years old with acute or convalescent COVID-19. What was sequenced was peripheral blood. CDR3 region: CASSPYTGNSPLHF. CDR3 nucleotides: TGTGCCAGCTCACCGTACACAGGGAACTCACCCCTCCACTTT. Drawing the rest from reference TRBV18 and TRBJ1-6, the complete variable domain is NAGVMQNPRHLVRRRGQEARLRCSPMKGHSHVYWYRQLPEEGLKFMVYLQKENIIDESGMPKERFSAEFPKEGPSILRIQQVVRGDSAAYFCASSPYTGNSPLHFGNGTRLTVT.